This T cell receptor beta chain appears in the sequencing data of a study of blood T cell repertoires in COVID-19. Methods used by the authors: Nucleated cell number was recorded as an estimate derived from reference gene primer amplification. Generated by immunoSEQ multiplex PCR, the TCRdb table keeps only in-frame clones and is missing some. Clonal size and the V and J genes are those of that table, whereas D and trimming came from the DNA. The sample carries more than 95,000 clones, about 86% recorded once. The germline gives CDR1 MNHEY, CDR2 SMNVEV (reference sequence). Trimming stripped 4 bases from V and 4 bases from J, with 10 bases between. The CDR3 is made up of 13 amino acids.

The clonotype was recovered from a woman of 80 years or more with active or convalescent COVID-19. The sequenced sample was peripheral blood. V gene TRBV27 combines with J gene TRBJ1-2, with a tentative D call TRBD1 (6 bases). The CDR3 DNA reads TGTGCCAGCAGTTCAACAGGGATCTATGGCTACACCTTC. It yields the protein CASSSTGIYGYTF.